The next 21 T cell receptor beta chains were all read from a single sample in a study of blood T cell repertoires in COVID-19. Clones were sequenced by immunoSEQ multiplex PCR, and TCRdb holds only the in-frame ones, with some missing. The sample comprises more than 95,000 clones, over 80% of which are singletons, and roughly 10% rests with the top ten. The sample consisted of peripheral blood. The source is a man between 60 and 75 years old with acute or convalescent COVID-19.

The chain is built from TRBV12-3 or TRBV12-4 and TRBJ1-1; 7 bases match TRBD1. V dropped 6 bases and J dropped 0; count of bases not matched to a gene: 1. The length of the CDR3 is 13 residues. CDR3 DNA sequence: TGTGCCAGCAGCGGACAGGTGAACACTGAAGCTTTCTTT. It specifies CASSGQVNTEAFF.

The chain employs TRBV6-6 and TRBJ2-2, with TRBD1 matching 11 bases. There are 16 residues in the CDR3. With V trimmed by 2 bases and J by 6 bases, 5 bases remained unmatched. CDR1 and CDR2 from the germline V gene are MNHNY and SVGAGI (reference sequence). The CDR3 DNA reads TGTGCCAGCAGTTACCAGGACAGGGGGCCCCCCGGGGAGCTGTTTTTT. Translation: CASSYQDRGPPGELFF.

V usage is TRBV15 and J usage is TRBJ1-6; 7 bases align to TRBD1. This CDR3 region has 13 residues. Per germline, CDR1 LNHNV and CDR2 YYDKDF (reference sequence). Trimming took 8 bases from V and 5 from J; bases not matched to a gene: 3. The CDR3 DNA reads as TGTGCCACCCAGGGACAGAATAATTCACCCCTCCACTTT. It yields the protein CATQGQNNSPLHF.

The chain uses TRBV7-3 and TRBJ1-1, with D possibly TRBD1 on 5 matching bases. This CDR3 spans 14 amino acids. V lost 2 bases, J lost 2 bases, and 9 bases lay in between. The germline V gene has CDR1 SGHTA and CDR2 FQGTGA. The CDR3 DNA reads as TGTGCCAGCAGCTTACAGGGCACTAACACTGAAGCTTTCTTT. It is translated as CASSLQGTNTEAFF.

V gene TRBV7-3 combines with J gene TRBJ1-1; TRBD1 aligns across 7 bases. The germline V gene encodes CDR1 SGHTA and CDR2 FQGTGA. This CDR3 comprises 13 residues. V lost 4 bases to trimming and J lost 5 bases; unmatched junction nucleotides: 4. CDR3 DNA: TGTGCCAGCAGCTCTTCGACAGGGACTGAAGCTTTCTTT. It yields the protein CASSSSTGTEAFF.

The chain joins TRBV28 to TRBJ1-3, with D unclear. CDR3 length: 17 residues. Germline-derived CDR1 and CDR2 are MDHEN and SYDVKM. Trimming left V 4 bases short and J 3 bases short, with 19 bases between. The DNA of the CDR3 is TGTGCCAGCAGTTCCGCCACCCTAGGAAAAGGTGGAAACACCATATATTTT. Amino acid sequence: CASSSATLGKGGNTIYF.

The V call is TRBV9, the J call TRBJ2-7; 12 bases line up with TRBD2. CDR1 is SGDLS and CDR2 is YYNGEE in the germline V gene. Trimming at V came to 0 bases and at J to 5 bases, leaving 3 bases not matched to a gene. The CDR3 runs 15 residues. CDR3 region: CASSVGGLAGNEQYF. In DNA form, the CDR3 reads TGTGCCAGCAGCGTAGGAGGACTAGCGGGAAACGAGCAGTACTTC.

The chain links TRBV14 to TRBJ2-5; possibly TRBD1 for D (5 bases). V lost 0 bases and J lost 3, with 11 bases in between. The length of the CDR3 is 15 residues. Germline V gene data show CDR1 as SGHDN and CDR2 as FVKESK. The CDR3 region is CASSQDMGQKETQYF. The CDR3 DNA is TGTGCCAGCAGCCAAGATATGGGGCAGAAAGAGACCCAGTACTTC. Looking up the rest from reference TRBV14 and TRBJ2-5 gives the full variable domain: EAGVTQFPSHSVIEKGQTVTLRCDPISGHDNLYWYRRVMGKEIKFLLHFVKESKQDESGMPNNRFLAERTGGTYSTLKVQPAELEDSGVYFCASSQDMGQKETQYFGPGTRLLVL.

The V call is TRBV6-5, the J call TRBJ1-1; D gene uncertain. V lost 0 bases and J 3 bases, leaving 11 bases between the germline ends. The CDR3 has 15 residues. Germline CDR1 MNHEY, CDR2 SVGAGI. CDR3 sequence reads: CASSYSYSLDTEAFF. The CDR3 nucleotides are TGTGCCAGCAGTTACTCATACAGCCTCGACACTGAAGCTTTCTTT.

This rearrangement joins TRBV6-1 to TRBJ2-2, with D possibly matching TRBD1 (6 bases). Germline loops: CDR1 MNHNS, CDR2 SASEGT. Between the trimmed V and J ends, which lost 3 bases and 5 bases, there was a span of 16 bases. The CDR3 is 16 amino acids. The CDR3 loop reads CASSDPHRVGTGELFF. The DNA of the CDR3 is TGTGCCAGCAGTGACCCTCACAGGGTAGGGACCGGGGAGCTGTTTTTT.

The CDR3 loop reads CASSPLAGTGGNKNQPQHF. Here the CDR3 DNA reads TGTGCCAGCAGCCCACTAGCCGGGACAGGGGGTAATAAGAATCAGCCCCAGCATTTT. The rearrangement joins TRBV11-2 to TRBJ1-5; 11 bases fit TRBD1. The CDR3 spans 19 residues. From germline, CDR1 is SGHAT and CDR2 FQNNGV. The V segment lost 5 bases and the J segment 4 bases; nucleotides outside the gene matches: 16.

J is TRBJ2-1 and V is TRBV7-9; D not resolved. This CDR3 comprises 15 residues. Germline values: CDR1 SEHNR, CDR2 FQNEAQ (reference sequence). The ends were cut back, 5 bases at V and 6 bases at J, with 17 bases in the middle. CDR3 protein: CASSPVLRLANEQFF. The CDR3 nucleotides read TGTGCCAGCAGCCCCGTGCTGCGGCTGGCCAATGAGCAGTTCTTC.

This chain joins TRBV7-3 and TRBJ2-1, with D uncertain. The V gene's germline CDR1 is SGHTA and CDR2 FQGTGA. CDR3 size: 13 residues. Trimming took off 4 bases at V and 7 bases at J, with 11 bases between the two ends. CDR3 residues: CASSSQPRNEQFF. DNA of the CDR3: TGTGCCAGCAGCTCACAACCGAGGAATGAGCAGTTCTTC.

V gene TRBV2 combines with J gene TRBJ1-5; 11 nucleotides align to TRBD1. Germline V gene data show CDR1 as SNHLY and CDR2 as FYNNEI. The CDR3 has 20 residues. V shed 4 bases and J 4 bases; nucleotides not matched to a gene: 18. The CDR3 bases are TGTGCCAGCAGTGCACCATGGGGGACAGGGGGGGATTTAGCAAATCAGCCCCAGCATTTT. Translating it yields CASSAPWGTGGDLANQPQHF.

The chain is built from TRBV18 and TRBJ2-7; 8 positions match TRBD1. This CDR3 region has 15 residues. The junction had 7 bases not matched to a gene; V was cut back by 2 bases and J by 4 bases. Germline V gene lookup returns CDR1 KGHSH and CDR2 LQKENI. The CDR3 reads CASSPTQGVNYEQYF. In DNA form, the CDR3 reads TGTGCCAGCTCACCAACACAGGGGGTCAATTACGAGCAGTACTTC. Supplemented by reference TRBV18 and TRBJ2-7, the full variable domain reads NAGVMQNPRHLVRRRGQEARLRCSPMKGHSHVYWYRQLPEEGLKFMVYLQKENIIDESGMPKERFSAEFPKEGPSILRIQQVVRGDSAAYFCASSPTQGVNYEQYFGPGTRLTVT.

The chain couples TRBV11-2 to TRBJ2-3; 10 bases are a match to TRBD2. With 5 bases clipped from V and 4 bases from J, the junction kept 9 bases outside the gene matches. The CDR3 runs 16 residues. CDR1 is SGHAT and CDR2 is FQNNGV in the germline V gene. The CDR3 DNA sequence: TGTGCCAGCAGCACACCTAGCGGGAGTGGTGCAGATACGCAGTATTTT. Protein sequence: CASSTPSGSGADTQYF. Based on the CDR3 plus reference TRBV11-2 and TRBJ2-3, the full variable domain is EAGVAQSPRYKIIEKRQSVAFWCNPISGHATLYWYQQILGQGPKLLIQFQNNGVVDDSQLPKDRFSAERLKGVDSTLKIQPAKLEDSAVYLCASSTPSGSGADTQYFGPGTRLTVL.

The rearrangement uses TRBV15 and TRBJ1-5; D remains unclear. V lost 3 bases, J lost 0 bases, and 15 bases lay in between. The CDR3 runs 17 residues. Looked up from germline, CDR1 is LNHNV and CDR2 is YYDKDF (reference sequence). CDR3 in amino acids: CATSSVLARASNQPQHF. CDR3 in DNA: TGTGCCACCAGCAGTGTCCTCGCGCGGGCTAGCAATCAGCCCCAGCATTTT.

DNA for the CDR3: TGTGCCAGCAGCCTAGGGACAGGGGGCCGGTATGGCTACACCTTC. It codes for CASSLGTGGRYGYTF. The rearrangement uses TRBV28 and TRBJ1-2; 12 bases agree with TRBD1. The trim removed 6 bases at V and 5 bases at J, leaving 7 bases unmatched. The V gene's germline CDR1 is MDHEN and CDR2 SYDVKM. This CDR3 has 15 amino acids.

The V gene is TRBV7-6, the J gene TRBJ1-3; 8 bases are a match to TRBD1. With V trimmed by 3 bases and J by 0 bases, 10 bases remained unmatched. Germline CDR1 SGHVS, CDR2 FNYEAQ. This CDR3 spans 18 amino acids. CDR3 region: CASSFKSGTGLSGNTIYF. CDR3 sequence (DNA): TGTGCCAGCAGCTTTAAAAGCGGGACAGGCCTCTCTGGAAACACCATATATTTT. The full variable domain, its missing parts supplied by reference TRBV7-6 and TRBJ1-3, is GAGVSQSPRYKVTKRGQDVALRCDPISGHVSLYWYRQALGQGPEFLTYFNYEAQQDKSGLPNDRFSAERPEGSISTLTIQRTEQRDSAMYRCASSFKSGTGLSGNTIYFGEGSWLTVV.

The chain combines TRBV3-1 (or the pseudogene TRBV3-2) with TRBJ2-3; no reliable D call. V lost 0 bases and J 2 bases, leaving 6 bases between the germline ends. Per the germline V gene, CDR1 is LGHDT and CDR2 is YNNKEL (reference sequence). The CDR3 has 14 amino acids. This CDR3 is CASSQDTDTDTQYF. The CDR3 DNA reads TGTGCCAGCAGCCAAGATACAGACACAGATACGCAGTATTTT.

V is TRBV2 and J is TRBJ1-4, with unresolved D. V gave up 7 bases and J gave up 8 bases, with 17 bases separating them. The CDR3 spans 14 residues. Germline CDR1 is SNHLY and CDR2 is FYNNEI. CDR3 loop: CASTREPVNEKLFF. CDR3 coding DNA: TGTGCCAGCACCCGGGAACCGGTGAACGAAAAACTGTTTTTT.